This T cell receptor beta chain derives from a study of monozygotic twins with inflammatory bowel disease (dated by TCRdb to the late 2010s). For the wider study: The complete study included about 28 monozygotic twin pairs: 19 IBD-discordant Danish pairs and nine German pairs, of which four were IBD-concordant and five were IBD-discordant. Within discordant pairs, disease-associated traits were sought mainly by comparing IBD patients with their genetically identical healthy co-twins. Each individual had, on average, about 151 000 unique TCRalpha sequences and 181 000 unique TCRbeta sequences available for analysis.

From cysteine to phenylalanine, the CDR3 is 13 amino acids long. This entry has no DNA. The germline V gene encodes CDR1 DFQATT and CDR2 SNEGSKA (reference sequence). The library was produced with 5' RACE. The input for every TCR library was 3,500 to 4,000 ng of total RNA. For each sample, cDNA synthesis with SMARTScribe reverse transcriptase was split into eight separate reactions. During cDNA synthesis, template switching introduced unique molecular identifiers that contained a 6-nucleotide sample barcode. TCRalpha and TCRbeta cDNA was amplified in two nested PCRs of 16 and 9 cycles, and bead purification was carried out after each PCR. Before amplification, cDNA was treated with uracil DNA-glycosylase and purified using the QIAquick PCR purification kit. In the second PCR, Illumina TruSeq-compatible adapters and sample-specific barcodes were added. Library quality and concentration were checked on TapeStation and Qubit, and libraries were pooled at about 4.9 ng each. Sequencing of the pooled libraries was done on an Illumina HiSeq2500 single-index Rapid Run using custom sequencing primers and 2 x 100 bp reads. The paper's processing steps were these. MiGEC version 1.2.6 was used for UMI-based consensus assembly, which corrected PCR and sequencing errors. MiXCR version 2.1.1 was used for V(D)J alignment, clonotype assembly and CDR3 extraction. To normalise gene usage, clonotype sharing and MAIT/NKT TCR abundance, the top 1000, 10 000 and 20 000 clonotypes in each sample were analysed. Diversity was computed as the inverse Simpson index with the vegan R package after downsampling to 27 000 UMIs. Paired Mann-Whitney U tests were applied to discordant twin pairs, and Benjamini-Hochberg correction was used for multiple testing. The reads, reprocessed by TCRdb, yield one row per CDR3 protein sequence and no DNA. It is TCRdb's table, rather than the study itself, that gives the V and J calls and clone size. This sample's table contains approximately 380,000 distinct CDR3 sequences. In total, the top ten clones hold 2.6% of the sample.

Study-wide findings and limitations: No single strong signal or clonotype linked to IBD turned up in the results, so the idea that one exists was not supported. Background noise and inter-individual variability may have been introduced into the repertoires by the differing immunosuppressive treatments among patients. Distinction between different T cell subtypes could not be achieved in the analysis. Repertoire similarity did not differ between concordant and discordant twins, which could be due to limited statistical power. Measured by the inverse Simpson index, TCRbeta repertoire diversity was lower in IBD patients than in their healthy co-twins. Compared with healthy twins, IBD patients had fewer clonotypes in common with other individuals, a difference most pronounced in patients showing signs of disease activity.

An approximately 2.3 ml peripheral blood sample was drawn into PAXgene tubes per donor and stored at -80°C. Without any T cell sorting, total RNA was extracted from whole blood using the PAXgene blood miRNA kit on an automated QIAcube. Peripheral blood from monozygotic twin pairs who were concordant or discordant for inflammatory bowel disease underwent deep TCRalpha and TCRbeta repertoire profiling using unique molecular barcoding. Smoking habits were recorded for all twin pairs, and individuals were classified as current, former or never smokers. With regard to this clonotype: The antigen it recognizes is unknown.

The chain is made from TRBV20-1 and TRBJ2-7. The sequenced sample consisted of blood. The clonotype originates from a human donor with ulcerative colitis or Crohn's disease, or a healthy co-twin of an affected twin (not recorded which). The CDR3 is CSARDLESYEQYF.